This T cell receptor beta chain was documented in a study of graft-versus-host responses after intestinal transplantation. Looking at the study overall: Transplant types were multivisceral, liver-intestinal, or isolated intestinal. Anti-thymocyte globulin induction preceded 2 to 4 years of tacrolimus and steroid maintenance in all recipients.

About this clone itself: What it recognizes is unknown.

Only in-frame clones appear in the TCRdb table, and some are missing; sequencing was by immunoSEQ multiplex PCR. The sample includes some 120,000 clones, around 90% of them seen just once. CDR3 length: 15 amino acids. Germline CDR1 reads MDHEN; CDR2 reads SYDVKM. V was clipped by 6 bases and J by 4 bases, with 18 bases between them. This receptor was obtained from a human donor who was the organ donor for an intestinal transplant. The chain combines TRBV28 with TRBJ1-1; D might be TRBD1 (5 bases). This specimen was unstimulated CD4+ T cells sorted from spleen or lymph node cells, taken before transplant. The chain's CDR3 is CASRAVEAGGTEAFF. In nucleotides, the CDR3 is TGTGCCAGCAGGGCGGTGGAGGCGGGGGGCACTGAAGCTTTCTTT. The variable domain in full, completed from reference TRBV28 and TRBJ1-1, reads DVKVTQSSRYLVKRTGEKVFLECVQDMDHENMFWYRQDPGLGLRLIYFSYDVKMKEKGDIPEGYSVSREKKERFSLILESASTNQTSMYLCASRAVEAGGTEAFFGQGTRLTVV.